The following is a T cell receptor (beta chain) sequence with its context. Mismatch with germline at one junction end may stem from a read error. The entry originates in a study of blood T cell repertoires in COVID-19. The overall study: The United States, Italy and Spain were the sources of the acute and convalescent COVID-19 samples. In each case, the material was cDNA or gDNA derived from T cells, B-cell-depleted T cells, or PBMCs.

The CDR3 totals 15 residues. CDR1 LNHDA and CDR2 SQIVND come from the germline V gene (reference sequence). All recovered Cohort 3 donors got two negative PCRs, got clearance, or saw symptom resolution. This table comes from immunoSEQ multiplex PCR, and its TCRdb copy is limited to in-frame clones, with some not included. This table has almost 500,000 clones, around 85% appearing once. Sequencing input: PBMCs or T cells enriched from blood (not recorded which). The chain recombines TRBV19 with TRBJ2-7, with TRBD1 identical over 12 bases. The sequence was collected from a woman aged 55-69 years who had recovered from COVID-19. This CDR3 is CASSTSPGQGAVTTF. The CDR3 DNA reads TGTGCCAGTAGTACCTCACCGGGACAGGGGGCGGTCACCACCTTC.